A selection of T cell receptor beta chains follows, all from one sample in a study of T cell responses to AZD1222 COVID-19 vaccine. Using immunoSEQ multiplex PCR, the repertoire was profiled, and TCRdb retains in-frame clones only, with some absent. The table has 150,000 to 200,000 clones, about 92% seen once. The sequencing used peripheral blood, collected 28 days after the second AZD1222 dose. These receptors originate from an adult who received the AZD1222 COVID-19 vaccine. CDR3s include the opening cysteine and the closing phenylalanine or tryptophan. The D gene is left open where the match is weak. Some rows have no size entry. The others give once, few or many, or a class for an expanded clone.

>15|NA|TRBJ2-5|TRBD2|TRBV5-6
TGTGCCAGCAGCCCCGCCCAAGCGGGGGGGCTCACACAGTACTTC
CASSPAQAGGLTQYF
>15|NA|TRBJ1-5|NA|TRBV6-5
TGTGCCAGCAGCGGCGAAGCGACCGGGGCCTGGACCCAGCATTTT
CASSGEATGAWTQHF
>16|NA|TRBJ2-3|TRBD2|TRBV2
TGTGCCAGCAGAAAGATAGCGGGGGGGGACACAGATACGCAGTATTTT
CASRKIAGGDTDTQYF
>16|NA|TRBJ1-3|TRBD1|TRBV5-6
TGTGCCAGCAGCTCGACCGGGACAGGGACAGGAAACACCATATATTTT
CASSSTGTGTGNTIYF
>15|NA|TRBJ2-5|NA|TRBV7-8
TGTGCCAGCAGCTCGATCCCCAGGGGGGCAGAGACCCAGTACTTC
CASSSIPRGAETQYF
>14|NA|TRBJ1-1|TRBD1|TRBV19
TGTGCCAGTAGCCCCGGACAGGGGGTCGGTGAAGCTTTCTTT
CASSPGQGVGEAFF
>14|NA|TRBJ1-1|NA|TRBV6-5
TGTGCCAGCACCTTTAGGAGGGGGGACACTGAAGCTTTCTTT
CASTFRRGDTEAFF
>14|NA|TRBJ2-7|NA|TRBV7-9
TGTGCCAGCAGCCTCTCCCAACCCTCCTACGAGCAGTACTTC
CASSLSQPSYEQYF
>14|NA|TRBJ2-7|NA|TRBV28
TGTGCCAGCACCTCCCCGGGACAAGCCTACGAGCAGTACTTC
CASTSPGQAYEQYF
>16|NA|TRBJ1-1|NA|TRBV5-8
TGTGCCAGCAGCTTGGGAGTCCTCGGAGGCGACACTGAAGCTTTCTTT
CASSLGVLGGDTEAFF
>19|NA|TRBJ2-3|TRBD2|TRBV19
TGTGCCAGTAGTATAGGGGTGACTAGCGGGGGCCTTAGCACAGATACGCAGTATTTT
CASSIGVTSGGLSTDTQYF
>12|NA|TRBJ2-7|NA|TRBV30
TGTGCCTGGAGTGGCACCGACGTCGAGCAGTACTTC
CAWSGTDVEQYF
>14|once|TRBJ1-1|TRBD1|TRBV27
TGTGCCAGCAGTTTCGCCGGGACAGGGGGCGAAGCTTTCTTT
CASSFAGTGGEAFF
>14|once|TRBJ1-2|NA|TRBV7-2
TGTGCCAGCAGCTTAGGGGGGTCCGGCTATGGCTACACCTTC
CASSLGGSGYGYTF
>13|NA|TRBJ2-5|NA|TRBV7-8
TGTGCCAGCAGCCATCGGGCAGGGGAGACCCAGTACTTC
CASSHRAGETQYF
>18|NA|TRBJ2-2|TRBD2|TRBV5-1
TGCGCCAGCAGCTTGGTGCTAGCGGGAAGGAGGAACACCGGGGAGCTGTTTTTT
CASSLVLAGRRNTGELFF
>14|NA|TRBJ1-5|NA|TRBV29-1
TGCAGCTCGGGGACGGGGGCACCCAGCACGCCCCAGCATTTT
CSSGTGAPSTPQHF